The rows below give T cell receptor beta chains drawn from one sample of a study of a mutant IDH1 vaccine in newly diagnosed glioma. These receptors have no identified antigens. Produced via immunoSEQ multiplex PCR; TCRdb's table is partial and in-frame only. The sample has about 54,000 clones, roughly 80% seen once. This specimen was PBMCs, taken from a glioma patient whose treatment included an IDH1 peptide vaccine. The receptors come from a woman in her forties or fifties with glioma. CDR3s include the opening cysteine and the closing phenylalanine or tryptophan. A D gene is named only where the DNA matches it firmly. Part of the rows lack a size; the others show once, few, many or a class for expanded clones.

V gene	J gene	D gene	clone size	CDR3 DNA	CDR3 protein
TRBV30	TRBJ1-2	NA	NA	TGTGCCTGGAGCGCTAAACCTTTCTATGGCTACACCTTC	CAWSAKPFYGYTF
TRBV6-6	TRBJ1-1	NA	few	TGTGCCAGCAGTCAGGGGATGAACACTGAAGCTTTCTTT	CASSQGMNTEAFF
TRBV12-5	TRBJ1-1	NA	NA	TGTGCTAGTGGTTCAACCGGGACACGAGGCGGCTCTGAAGCTTTCTTT	CASGSTGTRGGSEAFF
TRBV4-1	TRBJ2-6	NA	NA	TGCGCCAGCAGCCTACGGGACTCTGAGACCCTCTCTGGGGCCAACGTCCTGACTTTC	CASSLRDSETLSGANVLTF
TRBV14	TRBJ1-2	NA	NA	TGTGCCAGCAGCCGCGATCCAAACTATGGCTACACCTTC	CASSRDPNYGYTF
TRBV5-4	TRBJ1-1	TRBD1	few	TGTGCCAGCAGCTTAACAGGGGGCACTGAAGCTTTCTTT	CASSLTGGTEAFF
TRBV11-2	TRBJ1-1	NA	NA	TGTGCCAGCACCCCTTCCATTGGGTTCACTGAAGCTTTCTTT	CASTPSIGFTEAFF
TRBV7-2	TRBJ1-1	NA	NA	TGTGCCAGCAGCCCGTCGGCAGGGGCAGCTTTCTTT	CASSPSAGAAFF
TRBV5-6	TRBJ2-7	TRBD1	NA	TGTGCCAGCAGCTTGGGACCTCCCGGACAGGGACGTAACGAGCAGTACTTC	CASSLGPPGQGRNEQYF
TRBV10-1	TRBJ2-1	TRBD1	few	TGCGCCAGCACCTCGGGACAGGGTTACAATGAGCAGTTCTTC	CASTSGQGYNEQFF
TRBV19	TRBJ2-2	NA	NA	TGTGCCAGTAGTACCCACAGGGATCGGACCGGGGAGCTGTTTTTT	CASSTHRDRTGELFF
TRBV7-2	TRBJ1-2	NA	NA	TGTGCCAGCAGCTTACCGACAGGATTTGGCTACACCTTC	CASSLPTGFGYTF
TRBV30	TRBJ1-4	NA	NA	TGTGCCTGGAGAAACGGGGGGCAGCGCAATGAAAAACTGTTTTTT	CAWRNGGQRNEKLFF
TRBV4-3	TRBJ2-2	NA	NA	TGCGCCAGCAGCCATCAGTTCGAACCCGGGGAGCTGTTTTTT	CASSHQFEPGELFF
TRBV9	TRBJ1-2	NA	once	TGTGCCAGCAGCGGTCCATTGCTCGATGGCTACACCTTC	CASSGPLLDGYTF
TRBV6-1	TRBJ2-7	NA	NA	TGTGCCAGCAGTGAAGCGGGCCCACGGAGGGGCGAGCAGTACTTC	CASSEAGPRRGEQYF
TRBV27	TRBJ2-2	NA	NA	TGTGCCAGCAGTTTTACCTTTGGGGAGCTGTTTTTT	CASSFTFGELFF
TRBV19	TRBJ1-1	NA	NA	TGTGCCAGTAGTATACAGGGCATGAACACTGAAGCTTTCTTT	CASSIQGMNTEAFF
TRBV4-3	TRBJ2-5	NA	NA	TGCGCCAGCAGCCAAGGGGGGATTCAAGAGACCCAGTACTTC	CASSQGGIQETQYF
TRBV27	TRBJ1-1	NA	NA	TGTGCCAGCAGTTTAGTGGCTCGGGGAGTAGAAGCTTTCTTT	CASSLVARGVEAFF
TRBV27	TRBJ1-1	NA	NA	TGTGCCAGCAGTTTAGTTCGGGGATTGAACACTGAAGCTTTCTTT	CASSLVRGLNTEAFF
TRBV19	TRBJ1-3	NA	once	TGTGCCACCTTGGACAGCTTTGGAAACACCATATATTTT	CATLDSFGNTIYF
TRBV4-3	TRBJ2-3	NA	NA	TGCGCCAGCAGCCAATCAGGGGGCACAGATACGCAGTATTTT	CASSQSGGTDTQYF
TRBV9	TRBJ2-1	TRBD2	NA	TGTGCCAGCAGCGTATTAGCGGGGGATGAGCAGTTCTTC	CASSVLAGDEQFF
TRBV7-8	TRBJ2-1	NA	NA	TGTGCCAGCAGCTTAATTTTCAAGAGCCGGGACAATGAGCAGTTCTTC	CASSLIFKSRDNEQFF
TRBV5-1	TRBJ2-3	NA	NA	TGCGCCAGCAGCTTGGAGCCGTCCACTAGCACAGATACGCAGTATTTT	CASSLEPSTSTDTQYF
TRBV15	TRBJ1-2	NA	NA	TGTGCCACCTTCCGCACCACTGATGGCTACACCTTC	CATFRTTDGYTF
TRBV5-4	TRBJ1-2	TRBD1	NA	TGTGCCAGCAGCACGACAGGGACTCACGGCTACACCTTC	CASSTTGTHGYTF
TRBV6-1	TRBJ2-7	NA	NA	TGTGCCAGCAGTCCAGGGGGAGCGGGGACCTACGAGCAGTACTTC	CASSPGGAGTYEQYF
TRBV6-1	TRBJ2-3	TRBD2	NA	TGTGCCAGCAGGCGGGCTAGCGGGGGCACAGATACGCAGTATTTT	CASRRASGGTDTQYF
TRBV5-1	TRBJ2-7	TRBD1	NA	TGCGCCAGCAGCGTCGGACAGGCCTACGAGCAGTACTTC	CASSVGQAYEQYF
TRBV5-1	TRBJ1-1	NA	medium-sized	TGCGCCAGCAGCCCCCTCCCGAACACTGAAGCTTTCTTT	CASSPLPNTEAFF
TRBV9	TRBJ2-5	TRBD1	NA	TGTGCCAGCAGCGTGACAGGGGGGGAGGGGACCCAGTACTTC	CASSVTGGEGTQYF
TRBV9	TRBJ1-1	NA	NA	TGTGCCAGCAGCGCATCACCCCGGCGGTCGGGAACTGAAGCTTTCTTT	CASSASPRRSGTEAFF
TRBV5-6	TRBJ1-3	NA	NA	TGTGCCAGCAGCTTGGCCGCGGGGAGATCCTCTGGAAACACCATATATTTT	CASSLAAGRSSGNTIYF
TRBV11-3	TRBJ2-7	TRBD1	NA	TGTGCCAGCAGCCGCCTTCTCGGACAGGGATACGAGCAGTACTTC	CASSRLLGQGYEQYF
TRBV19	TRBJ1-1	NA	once	TGTGCCAGTGGGCAAACAGGGCGGACTGAAGCTTTCTTT	CASGQTGRTEAFF
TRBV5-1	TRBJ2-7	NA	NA	TGCGCCAGCAAATGGGCGGATGGCGGTTCCTACGAGCAGTACTTC	CASKWADGGSYEQYF
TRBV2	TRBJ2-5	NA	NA	TGTGCCAGCAATCAGCGACAAGAGACCCAGTACTTC	CASNQRQETQYF
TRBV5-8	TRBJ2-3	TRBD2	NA	TGTGCCGGAACTCGCGGGGGGGCATCAGATACGCAGTATTTT	CAGTRGGASDTQYF
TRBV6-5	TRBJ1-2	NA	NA	TGTGCCAGCAGCTACCGGTATGACAGGTCCTATGGCTACACCTTC	CASSYRYDRSYGYTF
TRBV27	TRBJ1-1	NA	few	TGTGCCAGCAGTTTATGGCTGAACACTGAAGCTTTCTTT	CASSLWLNTEAFF
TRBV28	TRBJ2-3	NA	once	TGTGCCAGCAGTTTATCAACGCCTGGTACGCAGTATTTT	CASSLSTPGTQYF
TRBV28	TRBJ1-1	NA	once	TGTGCCAGCAGTCCCCCCCGGATAAGGGCTTTCTTT	CASSPPRIRAFF
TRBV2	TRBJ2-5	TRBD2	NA	TGTGCCAGCAGGGAGACCCGGCTAAGCGGGGGCAACCAAGAGACCCAGTACTTC	CASRETRLSGGNQETQYF
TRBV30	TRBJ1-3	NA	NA	TGTGCCTGGAGTGAGAGAAACACCATATATTTT	CAWSERNTIYF
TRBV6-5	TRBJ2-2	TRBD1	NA	TGTGCCAGCACACAGGGGGCTACCGGGGAGCTGTTTTTT	CASTQGATGELFF
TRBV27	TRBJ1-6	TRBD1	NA	TGTGCCAGCAGTCTAAGACAGGGCCATTCACCCCTCCACTTT	CASSLRQGHSPLHF